This TCR beta chain was captured in a study of regulatory dendritic cells for organ transplantation. Using immunoSEQ multiplex PCR, the repertoire was profiled, and TCRdb retains in-frame clones only, with some absent. The sample consists of about 21,000 clones, 85% of them appearing once. A remark on this clone: Its antigen is still unknown.

The CDR3 consists of 13 residues. The germline V gene has CDR1 LNHNV and CDR2 YYDKDF (reference sequence). V lost 6 bases and J lost 7, with 15 bases in between. Sorted subsets were CFSE-labeled and cultured roughly 5 days with allogeneic dendritic cells. This chain connects TRBV15 to TRBJ2-5; D may be TRBD1 (6 bases). The TCR was taken from a human donor in good health. Sequencing used naive CD4+ T cells from blood cultured with dendritic cells. The subset denotes: CD45RA+ naive T cells. In DNA form, the CDR3 reads TGTGCCACCAGGACAGTGGGGGCCGGGACCCAGTACTTC. Translating gives CATRTVGAGTQYF.